The present T cell receptor beta chain was sequenced within a study of blood T cell repertoires in COVID-19 (dated by TCRdb to the early 2020s). Looking at the study overall: Samples covering the acute and convalescent phases of COVID-19 were provided by collaborators in the United States, Italy and Spain. The prospective study material was composed of cDNA or gDNA derived from T cells, B-cell-depleted T cells, or PBMCs. The samples were drawn from two sources: the first 160 participants of the ongoing ImmuneRACE study, and 1,000 to 1,500 subjects contributed by 6 global collaborators. The repertoires were released in a freely available public database meant as a resource for research on the immune response to SARS-CoV-2. Subjects who had been exposed to COVID-19, were actively infected with it, or had recovered from it provided the deeply sampled blood TCRbeta repertoires that made up the dataset. HLA class I and class II types, where available, came from metadata supplied by the sample provider rather than from assay-based typing. The sample metadata nearly always contained a de-identified subject ID, COVID-19 status, age in years and sex.

As to this clone: The specificity of this receptor is unknown. There are no base qualities to consult, and no much larger clone falls within one base.

TCRbeta CDR3 regions were amplified from genomic DNA by means of the immunoSEQ Assay, a bias-controlled multiplex PCR. As for how the authors treated the data: The number of nucleated cells in each sample was estimated from the amplification of reference gene primers within the assay. To quantify the absolute abundance of each unique TCRbeta CDR3 rearrangement, sequence reads were collapsed and filtered. For each sample, productive Simpson clonality was calculated by taking the square root of Simpson's diversity index across productive rearrangements. TCRdb's version of the immuneACCESS table is confined to in-frame rearrangements and falls short of the full clone set. An unresolved V gene accounts for under half of the shortfall where checked; the remainder is of unknown origin. V, J and clone size were drawn from that table, and D and trimming were deduced from the DNA. In this sample the table shows 100,000 to 150,000 clones, about 82% of which occur a single time. The ten largest clones take up about 5.4% of the sample.

The CDR3 contains 16 residues, cysteine and phenylalanine counted. Kept here is only the CDR3 DNA, which spans 48 bases and is read in frame from base 1. V has 3 bases trimmed and J has 2 bases trimmed; junction bases matching no gene number 9. The CDR1 and CDR2 encoded by the germline V gene are SGHRS and YFSETQ. The collaborating institutions used their own protocols to collect whole blood in K2EDTA tubes. For TCRbeta analysis, collaborators shipped samples in one of three forms: frozen whole blood, isolated PBMCs, or DNA extracted from either of those sample types. The full study reports these points: The amount of clinical and demographic metadata varied by source and participant and was provided uncurated.

The specimen sequenced was peripheral blood. The V and J genes are TRBV5-1 and TRBJ2-7; TRBD2 lines up with 9 middle nucleotides. This sequence originates from a human donor in a cohort sampled during active COVID-19. The bases read TGCGCCAGCAGCTCATCAGTACTAGCGGGTGCCTACGAGCAGTACTTC. This codes for CASSSSVLAGAYEQYF.